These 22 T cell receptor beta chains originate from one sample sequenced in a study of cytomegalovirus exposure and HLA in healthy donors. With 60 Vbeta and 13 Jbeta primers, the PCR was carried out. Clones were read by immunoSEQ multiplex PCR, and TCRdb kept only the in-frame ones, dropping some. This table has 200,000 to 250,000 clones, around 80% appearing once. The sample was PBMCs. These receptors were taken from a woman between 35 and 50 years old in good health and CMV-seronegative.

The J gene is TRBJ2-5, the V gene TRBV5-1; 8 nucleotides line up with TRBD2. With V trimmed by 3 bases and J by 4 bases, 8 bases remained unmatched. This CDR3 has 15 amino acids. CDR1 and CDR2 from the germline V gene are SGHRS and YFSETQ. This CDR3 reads CASSSDPGGRETQYF. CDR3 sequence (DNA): TGCGCCAGCAGCTCCGATCCGGGGGGGCGAGAGACCCAGTACTTC.

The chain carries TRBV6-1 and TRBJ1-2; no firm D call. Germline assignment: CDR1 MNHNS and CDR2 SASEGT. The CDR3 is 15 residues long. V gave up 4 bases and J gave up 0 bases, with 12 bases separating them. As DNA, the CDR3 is TGTGCCAGCAGTGGGTCCGCGGCAGCTAACTATGGCTACACCTTC. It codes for CASSGSAAANYGYTF.

CDR3 coding DNA: TGTGCCAGCAAAGGGGACCCCGGGACAGGGGTAACTTATAGCAATCAGCCCCAGCATTTT. As protein: CASKGDPGTGVTYSNQPQHF. This chain links TRBV28 with TRBJ1-5, with 10 bases identical to TRBD1. The CDR3 loop spans 20 amino acids. Germline V gives CDR1 MDHEN, CDR2 SYDVKM. Losses at the gene ends were 7 bases for V and 0 bases for J; bases not matched to a gene: 18. Filled out from reference TRBV28 and TRBJ1-5, the complete variable domain reads DVKVTQSSRYLVKRTGEKVFLECVQDMDHENMFWYRQDPGLGLRLIYFSYDVKMKEKGDIPEGYSVSREKKERFSLILESASTNQTSMYLCASKGDPGTGVTYSNQPQHFGDGTRLSIL.

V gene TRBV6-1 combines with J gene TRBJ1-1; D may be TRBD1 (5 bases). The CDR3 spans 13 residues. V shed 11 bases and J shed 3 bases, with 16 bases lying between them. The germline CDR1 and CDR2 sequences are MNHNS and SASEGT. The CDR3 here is CALTPGVDTEAFF. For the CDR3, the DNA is TGTGCCCTTACCCCGGGGGTGGACACTGAAGCTTTCTTT.

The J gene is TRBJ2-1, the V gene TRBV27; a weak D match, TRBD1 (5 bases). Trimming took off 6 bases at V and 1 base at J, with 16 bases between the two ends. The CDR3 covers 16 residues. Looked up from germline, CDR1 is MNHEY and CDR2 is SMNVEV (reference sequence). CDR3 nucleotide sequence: TGTGCCAGCAGAACGACAGTACTGAAGTCCTACAATGAGCAGTTCTTC. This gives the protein CASRTTVLKSYNEQFF.

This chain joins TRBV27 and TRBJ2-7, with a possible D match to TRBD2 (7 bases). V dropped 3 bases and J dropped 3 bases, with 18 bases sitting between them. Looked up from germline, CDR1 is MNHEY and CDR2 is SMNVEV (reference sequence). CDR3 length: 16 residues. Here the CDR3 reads CASSLVSGEGNYEQYF. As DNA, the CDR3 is TGTGCCAGCAGTTTGGTATCAGGGGAGGGTAACTACGAGCAGTACTTC.

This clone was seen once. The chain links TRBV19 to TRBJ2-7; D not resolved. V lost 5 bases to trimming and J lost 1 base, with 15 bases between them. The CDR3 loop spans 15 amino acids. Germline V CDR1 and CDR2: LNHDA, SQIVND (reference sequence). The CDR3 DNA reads TGTGCCAGTAGTCCCTACCTCGTTCGTTCCTACGAGCAGTACTTC. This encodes CASSPYLVRSYEQYF.

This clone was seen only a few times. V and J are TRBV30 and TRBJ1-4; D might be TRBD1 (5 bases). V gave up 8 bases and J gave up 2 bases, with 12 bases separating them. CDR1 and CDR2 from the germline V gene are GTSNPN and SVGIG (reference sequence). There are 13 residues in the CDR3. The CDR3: CAVRQNTNEKLFF. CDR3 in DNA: TGTGCCGTTCGACAGAACACTAATGAAAAACTGTTTTTT.

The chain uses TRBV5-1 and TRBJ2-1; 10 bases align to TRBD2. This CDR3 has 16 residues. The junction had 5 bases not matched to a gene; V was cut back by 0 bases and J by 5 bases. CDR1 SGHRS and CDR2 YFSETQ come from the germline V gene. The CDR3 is CASSLALAGFHNEQFF. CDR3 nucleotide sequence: TGCGCCAGCAGCTTGGCACTAGCGGGGTTTCACAATGAGCAGTTCTTC.

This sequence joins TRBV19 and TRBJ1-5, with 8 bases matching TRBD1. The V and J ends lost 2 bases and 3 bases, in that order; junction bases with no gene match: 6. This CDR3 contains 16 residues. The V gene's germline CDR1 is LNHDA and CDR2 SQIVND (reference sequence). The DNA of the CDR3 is TGTGCCAGTAGTATACGGGCAGGGGGCCACAATCAGCCCCAGCATTTT. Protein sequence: CASSIRAGGHNQPQHF.

The CDR3 region is CASSAGDNYGYTF. DNA of the CDR3: TGTGCCAGCTCCGCAGGGGATAACTATGGCTACACCTTC. The chain employs TRBV18 and TRBJ1-2, with D possibly being TRBD1 (6 bases). In germline, CDR1 is KGHSH, CDR2 LQKENI. The CDR3 has 13 residues. The germline V and J ends were trimmed by 6 bases and 1 base, with 9 bases remaining between them.

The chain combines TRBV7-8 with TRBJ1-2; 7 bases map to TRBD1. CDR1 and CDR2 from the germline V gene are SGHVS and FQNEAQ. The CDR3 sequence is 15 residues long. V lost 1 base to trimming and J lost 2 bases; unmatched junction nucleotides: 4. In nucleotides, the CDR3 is TGTGCCAGCAGCTTAGTTTACAGGGGAAACTATGGCTACACCTTC. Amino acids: CASSLVYRGNYGYTF.

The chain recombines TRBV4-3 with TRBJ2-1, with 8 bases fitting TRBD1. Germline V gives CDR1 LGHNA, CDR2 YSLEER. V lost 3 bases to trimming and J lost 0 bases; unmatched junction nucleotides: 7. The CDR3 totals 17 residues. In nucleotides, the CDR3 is TGCGCCAGCAGCCACCCAGGGGACAGGAGCTCCTACAATGAGCAGTTCTTC. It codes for CASSHPGDRSSYNEQFF.

DNA for the CDR3: TGTGCCAGCAGTCCCGGACAGGGATACAATGAGCAGTTCTTC. This codes for CASSPGQGYNEQFF. The rearrangement joins TRBV2 to TRBJ2-1; TRBD1 aligns across 8 bases. The germline CDR1 and CDR2 sequences are SNHLY and FYNNEI. The CDR3 has 14 residues. Trimming removed 5 bases from V and 4 bases from J; junction bases left unmatched: 4.

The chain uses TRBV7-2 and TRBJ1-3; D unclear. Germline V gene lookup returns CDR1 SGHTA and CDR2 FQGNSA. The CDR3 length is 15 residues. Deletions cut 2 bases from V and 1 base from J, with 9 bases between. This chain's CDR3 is CASSLWATSGNTIYF. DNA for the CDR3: TGTGCCAGCAGCTTATGGGCTACGTCTGGAAACACCATATATTTT.

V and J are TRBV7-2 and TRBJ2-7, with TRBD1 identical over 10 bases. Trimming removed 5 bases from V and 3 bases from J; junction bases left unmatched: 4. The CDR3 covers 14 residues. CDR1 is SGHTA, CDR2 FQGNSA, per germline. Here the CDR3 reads CASSRTGGNYEQYF. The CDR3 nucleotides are TGTGCCAGCAGCCGGACAGGGGGGAACTACGAGCAGTACTTC.

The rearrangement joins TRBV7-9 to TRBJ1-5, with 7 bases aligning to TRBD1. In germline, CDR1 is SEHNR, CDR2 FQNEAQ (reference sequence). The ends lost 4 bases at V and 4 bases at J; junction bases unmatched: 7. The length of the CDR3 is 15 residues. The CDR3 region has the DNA TGTGCCAGCAGCTCGGAGGGGACAGCTAATCAGCCCCAGCATTTT. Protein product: CASSSEGTANQPQHF.

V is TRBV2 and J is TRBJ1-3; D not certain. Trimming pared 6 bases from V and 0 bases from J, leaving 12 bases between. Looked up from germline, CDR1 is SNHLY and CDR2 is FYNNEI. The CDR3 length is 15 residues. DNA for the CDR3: TGTGCCAGCAGGGGAGACATGAGCTCTGGAAACACCATATATTTT. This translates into CASRGDMSSGNTIYF.

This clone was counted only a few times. The CDR3 here is CAGRPGLQQFF. CDR3 coding DNA: TGTGCCGGACGTCCGGGACTGCAGCAGTTCTTC. This chain connects TRBV30 to TRBJ2-1; perhaps TRBD2 as D (6 bases). CDR1 and CDR2 from the germline V gene are GTSNPN and SVGIG (reference sequence). V was pared by 8 bases and J by 11 bases, with 16 bases between. CDR3 length: 11 amino acids. Full variable domain (remainder filled in from reference TRBV30 and TRBJ2-1): SQTIHQWPATLVQPVGSPLSLECTVEGTSNPNLYWYRQAAGRGLQLLFYSVGIGQISSEVPQNLSASRPQDRQFILSSKKLLLSDSGFYLCAGRPGLQQFFGPGTRLTVL.

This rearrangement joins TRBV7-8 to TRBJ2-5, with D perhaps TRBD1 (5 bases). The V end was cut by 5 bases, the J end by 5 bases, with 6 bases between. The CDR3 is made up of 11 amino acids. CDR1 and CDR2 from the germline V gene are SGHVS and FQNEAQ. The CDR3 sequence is CASSRQETQYF. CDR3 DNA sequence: TGTGCCAGCAGCCGACAGGAGACCCAGTACTTC.

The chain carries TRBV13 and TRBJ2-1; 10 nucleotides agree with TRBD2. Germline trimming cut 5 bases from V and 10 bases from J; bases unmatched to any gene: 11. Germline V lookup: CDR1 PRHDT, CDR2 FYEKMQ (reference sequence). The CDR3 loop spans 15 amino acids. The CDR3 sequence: CASSPERGGLGEQFF. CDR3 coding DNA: TGTGCCAGCAGCCCCGAGCGGGGGGGCCTAGGAGAGCAGTTCTTC.

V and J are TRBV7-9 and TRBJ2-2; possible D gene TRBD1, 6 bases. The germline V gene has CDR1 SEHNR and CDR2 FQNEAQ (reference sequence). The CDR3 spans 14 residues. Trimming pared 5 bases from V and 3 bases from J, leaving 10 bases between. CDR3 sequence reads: CASSANRDTGELFF. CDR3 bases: TGTGCCAGCAGCGCGAACAGGGACACCGGGGAGCTGTTTTTT. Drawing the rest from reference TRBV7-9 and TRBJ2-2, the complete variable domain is DTGVSQNPRHKITKRGQNVTFRCDPISEHNRLYWYRQTLGQGPEFLTYFQNEAQLEKSRLLSDRFSAERPKGSFSTLEIQRTEQGDSAMYLCASSANRDTGELFFGEGSRLTVL.